These 12 T cell receptor beta chains came from one sample sequenced in a study of T cell changes during pregnancy in multiple sclerosis. Some clones are missing from TCRdb's copy, which holds only in-frame ones; the method was immunoSEQ multiplex PCR. The sample lists some 83,000 clones, 91% occurring once. Sequenced material: PBMCs, taken in the first trimester of pregnancy. The receptor set was obtained from a female donor in good health, serving as a control in a pregnancy study. Some clones in this sample may be carry-over from other donors' samples.

The chain is built from TRBV7-6 and TRBJ2-1, with 7 positions matching TRBD1. The junction had 9 bases not matched to a gene; V was cut back by 5 bases and J by 2 bases. The CDR3 loop spans 16 amino acids. Germline values: CDR1 SGHVS, CDR2 FNYEAQ. CDR3 sequence reads: CASSPLQGKAYNEQFF. CDR3 nucleotide sequence: TGTGCCAGCAGCCCATTACAGGGGAAGGCCTACAATGAGCAGTTCTTC.

The rearrangement joins TRBV19 to TRBJ1-6; perhaps TRBD1 as D (5 bases). The CDR3 runs 15 residues. Germline V gene sequence: CDR1 LNHDA, CDR2 SQIVND (reference sequence). Trimming left V 6 bases short and J 3 bases short, with 12 bases between. DNA of the CDR3: TGTGCCAGTAGGGCGCAGGGAAACTATAATTCACCCCTCCACTTT. Translating gives CASRAQGNYNSPLHF.

The rearrangement uses TRBV5-1 and TRBJ2-1; tentatively, D is TRBD2 (5 bases). Looked up from germline, CDR1 is SGHRS and CDR2 is YFSETQ. V lost 1 base, J lost 4 bases, and 15 bases lay in between. The CDR3 length is 16 residues. CDR3 coding DNA: TGCGCCAGCAGCTTGAAAGCCCTGGACTTTTACAATGAGCAGTTCTTC. It encodes CASSLKALDFYNEQFF.

This clone turned up a few times. This chain's CDR3 is CASSPGQGKDSPLHF. CDR3 coding DNA: TGTGCCAGCAGCCCCGGACAGGGAAAAGATTCACCCCTCCACTTT. The gene calls are TRBV9 and TRBJ1-6; TRBD1 matches 8 bases. V gave up 4 bases and J gave up 8 bases; unmatched junction bases: 8. The CDR3 totals 15 residues. In germline, CDR1 is SGDLS, CDR2 YYNGEE. Together with reference TRBV9 and TRBJ1-6, the CDR3 gives the full variable domain: DSGVTQTPKHLITATGQRVTLRCSPRSGDLSVYWYQQSLDQGLQFLIQYYNGEERAKGNILERFSAQQFPDLHSELNLSSLELGDSALYFCASSPGQGKDSPLHFGNGTRLTVT.

This chain uses TRBV9 with TRBJ2-1; maybe TRBD1 (6 bases). V was shortened by 1 base and J by 8 bases, with 10 bases between the two germline ends. Germline V lookup: CDR1 SGDLS, CDR2 YYNGEE. This CDR3 is 13 amino acids long. The CDR3 DNA sequence: TGTGCCAGCAGCGTAACAGGGATAGATGAGCAGTTCTTC. This translates into CASSVTGIDEQFF.

The V gene is TRBV15, the J gene TRBJ2-3, with 8 bases lining up with TRBD2. The length of the CDR3 is 17 residues. Germline V gene data show CDR1 as LNHNV and CDR2 as YYDKDF (reference sequence). With V trimmed by 1 base and J by 1 base, 7 bases remained unmatched. DNA for the CDR3: TGTGCCACCAGCAGAGGTCCGCGGCGGGGGGGCACAGATACGCAGTATTTT. Translation gives CATSRGPRRGGTDTQYF.

The chain has TRBV14 and TRBJ2-3; D is possibly TRBD1 (5 bases). V lost 4 bases to trimming and J lost 6 bases, with 14 bases between them. Germline CDR1 SGHDN, CDR2 FVKESK. The CDR3 consists of 14 residues. CDR3: CASSRTSRLDTQYF. The DNA of the CDR3 is TGTGCCAGCAGCCGGACATCTCGGCTGGATACGCAGTATTTT.

The J gene is TRBJ1-6, the V gene TRBV7-2; 10 bases align to TRBD1. The V gene end was trimmed by 4 bases and the J gene end by 3 bases; junction bases not matched to a gene: 0. Germline values: CDR1 SGHTA, CDR2 FQGNSA. The length of the CDR3 is 15 residues. CDR3 amino acids: CASSWDRGYNSPLHF. The CDR3 nucleotides read TGTGCCAGCAGCTGGGACAGGGGCTATAATTCACCCCTCCACTTT.

This clone turned up a few times. The rearrangement joins TRBV10-2 to TRBJ1-2; D gene uncertain. Germline V gene lookup returns CDR1 WSHSY and CDR2 SAAADI. The CDR3 runs to 15 residues. Between the trimmed V and J ends, which lost 7 bases and 0 bases, there was a span of 15 bases. As DNA, the CDR3 is TGCGCCAGCACCGCCAGTCCGGGGACTAACTATGGCTACACCTTC. It is translated as CASTASPGTNYGYTF.

The CDR3 is CATDSSRELNYEQYF. The CDR3 DNA reads TGTGCCACCGACAGTTCAAGGGAACTAAACTACGAGCAGTACTTC. V gene TRBV7-9 combines with J gene TRBJ2-7, with D maybe TRBD1 (5 bases). The V end lost 10 bases, the J end lost 3 bases, and 22 bases lay between the germline ends. This CDR3 region has 15 residues. In germline, CDR1 is SEHNR, CDR2 FQNEAQ (reference sequence).

V usage is TRBV19 and J usage is TRBJ1-2, with 7 bases that match TRBD1. CDR1 LNHDA and CDR2 SQIVND come from the germline V gene (reference sequence). This CDR3 contains 21 residues. Losses at the gene ends were 0 bases for V and 2 bases for J; bases not matched to a gene: 21. The CDR3 is CASSIDLGAGWTGRGNYGYTF. In DNA form, the CDR3 reads TGTGCCAGTAGTATAGATCTTGGAGCTGGATGGACTGGCAGGGGGAACTATGGCTACACCTTC. The whole variable domain, filled in from reference TRBV19 and TRBJ1-2, reads DGGITQSPKYLFRKEGQNVTLSCEQNLNHDAMYWYRQDPGQGLRLIYYSQIVNDFQKGDIAEGYSVSREKKESFPLTVTSAQKNPTAFYLCASSIDLGAGWTGRGNYGYTFGSGTRLTVV.

This clone was observed a handful of times. This chain links TRBV14 with TRBJ2-7, with 12 bases that match TRBD1. CDR3 length: 16 residues. V shed 4 bases, J shed 7 bases, and the junction held 11 bases outside the gene matches. Germline V lookup: CDR1 SGHDN, CDR2 FVKESK. CDR3 protein: CASSPLSGQGAREQYF. The CDR3 DNA sequence: TGTGCCAGCAGCCCCCTTTCGGGACAGGGGGCTAGAGAGCAGTACTTC. The variable domain in full, with the rest retrieved from reference TRBV14 and TRBJ2-7, is EAGVTQFPSHSVIEKGQTVTLRCDPISGHDNLYWYRRVMGKEIKFLLHFVKESKQDESGMPNNRFLAERTGGTYSTLKVQPAELEDSGVYFCASSPLSGQGAREQYFGPGTRLTVT.